The rows below give T cell receptor beta chains drawn from one sample of a study of beta chain features in type 1 diabetes. Profiling relied on immunoSEQ multiplex PCR, and the TCRdb table lists in-frame clones only, not all of them. The sample lists fewer than 650,000 clones, 15% to 18% seen once, with around 0.095% in the top ten. Sequencing was carried out using naive CD4+ T cells from blood. The receptors were gathered from a man between 18 and 35 years old in good health. CDR3s include the opening cysteine and the closing phenylalanine or tryptophan. A D gene is named only where the DNA matches it firmly. Some rows have no size entry. The others give once, few or many, or a class for an expanded clone.

abundance,v_gene,j_gene,d_gene,CDR3aa,CDR3nt
.,TRBV4-3,TRBJ2-1,TRBD2,CASSQGPSGRSYNEQFF,TGCGCCAGCAGCCAAGGACCTAGCGGGAGGTCCTACAATGAGCAGTTCTTC
.,TRBV18,TRBJ1-1,.,CASSPGQGRVTEAFF,TGTGCCAGCTCACCCGGCCAGGGTCGGGTCACTGAAGCTTTCTTT
.,TRBV5-4,TRBJ1-2,.,CASSSSGTLDGYTF,TGTGCCAGCAGCTCCTCCGGGACGCTGGATGGCTACACCTTC
few,TRBV25-1,TRBJ2-1,.,CASSEGSSSYNEQFF,TGTGCCAGCAGTGAGGGCTCTAGCTCCTACAATGAGCAGTTCTTC
few,TRBV7-3,TRBJ2-2,.,CASSLSGNTGELFF,TGTGCCAGCAGCTTATCCGGGAACACCGGGGAGCTGTTTTTT
few,TRBV6-5,TRBJ2-1,TRBD2,CASSPPGLAGPEQFF,TGTGCCAGCAGTCCCCCGGGACTAGCGGGGCCCGAGCAGTTCTTC
few,TRBV7-2,TRBJ2-3,.,CASSLVPGPNTDTQYF,TGTGCCAGCAGCTTAGTCCCGGGACCGAACACAGATACGCAGTATTTT
.,TRBV7-8,TRBJ2-7,.,CASSLGPGEVYEQYF,TGTGCCAGCAGCTTAGGCCCAGGAGAGGTCTACGAGCAGTACTTC
.,TRBV7-9,TRBJ1-2,TRBD1,CASSFGGQGVDTF,TGTGCCAGCAGCTTTGGAGGACAGGGGGTAGACACCTTC
.,TRBV4-1,TRBJ1-2,TRBD1,CASSQETGGYGYTF,TGCGCCAGCAGCCAAGAAACAGGGGGCTATGGCTACACCTTC